This T cell receptor (beta chain) was sequenced in a study of blood T cell repertoires in COVID-19. The CDR3 totals 16 residues. Germline V gives CDR1 MGHDK, CDR2 SYGVNS. V trimming: 4 bases; J trimming: 6 bases; junction bases outside the gene matches: 8. Methods used by the authors: Cell counts per sample came from amplifying reference gene primers. The data were produced by immunoSEQ multiplex PCR, yet TCRdb's version contains in-frame clones alone and is incomplete. V and J calls and clone size are those listed in that table; D and trimming were worked out from the DNA. The table lists approximately 390,000 clones, about 90% of them singletons.

Sequenced material: peripheral blood. This receptor was identified in a man between 18 and 35 years old with active or convalescent COVID-19. The chain employs TRBV25-1 and TRBJ2-1; 11 bases line up with TRBD2. CDR3 amino acids: CASSGFLAGGSNEQFF. The CDR3 coding sequence is TGTGCCAGCAGTGGGTTTCTAGCGGGGGGCAGCAATGAGCAGTTCTTC.